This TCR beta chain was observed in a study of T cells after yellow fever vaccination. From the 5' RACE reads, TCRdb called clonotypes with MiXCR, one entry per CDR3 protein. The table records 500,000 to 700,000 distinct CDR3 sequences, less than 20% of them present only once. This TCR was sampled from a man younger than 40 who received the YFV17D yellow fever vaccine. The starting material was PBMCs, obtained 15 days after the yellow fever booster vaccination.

DNA for the CDR3: TGCAGTGCTAGCCCCGGCCTCGGGGGAAAAAGCACAGATACGCAGTATTTT. It yields the protein CSASPGLGGKSTDTQYF. The chain employs TRBV20-1 and TRBJ2-3, with TRBD2 as a possible D gene (6 bases). This CDR3 is built from 17 residues. The V end was cut by 3 bases, the J end by 0 bases, with 19 bases between. Germline CDR1 reads DFQATT; CDR2 reads SNEGSKA (reference sequence).